The clone carrying this T cell receptor (beta chain) was counted between two and nine times. What it recognizes is unknown. Germline V gives CDR1 SGHRS, CDR2 YFSETQ. The V end was cut by 3 bases, the J end by 4 bases, with 15 bases between. The CDR3 spans 15 residues. Using its own MiXCR run on the RT-PCR reads, TCRdb lists one record per CDR3 protein. The sample lists some 640,000 distinct CDR3 sequences, approximately 14% occurring once. This entry is derived from a study of response to subunit inactivated influenza vaccine. Study-wide results and caveats: Each seasonal influenza vaccination, the authors suggested, recruits few new T cells.

The material was PBMCs from blood, obtained around 14 days before vaccination. J is TRBJ2-3 and V is TRBV5-1; TRBD2 is a possible D gene (6 bases). The receptor's source is a man between 45 and 60 years old who received an inactivated influenza vaccine. The chain's CDR3 is CASSSGTSRPDTQYF. The CDR3 DNA is TGCGCCAGCAGCTCAGGGACTTCCCGTCCAGATACGCAGTATTTT.